This is a list of T cell receptor beta chains from one sample in a study of blood T cells in healthy people across ages. Each CDR3 protein gets one entry after TCRdb re-called the 5' RACE reads with MiXCR. Seen here are some 1.1 million distinct CDR3 sequences, 30% to 40% observed once, and the top ten hold around 12%. The specimen sequenced was blood. These receptors all come from a man aged 18 to 30 in good health. Each CDR3 is given with its conserved first and last residue. Each record gives: CDR3 DNA, CDR3 protein, D gene, clone size, J gene, V gene. The D gene is left open where the match is weak. Expanded clones get a size class; other rows say once, few or many, or leave the size out.

CDR3nt: TGTACCAGCAGCCAAGGCAGGGTAACTGGCTACACCTTC
CDR3aa: CTSSQGRVTGYTF
d_gene: -
abundance: -
j_gene: TRBJ1-2
v_gene: TRBV3-1

CDR3nt: TGCGCCAGCAGCTACCCAACTAGCGGGGGTCGATACGAGCAGTACTTC
CDR3aa: CASSYPTSGGRYEQYF
d_gene: TRBD2
abundance: -
j_gene: TRBJ2-7
v_gene: TRBV5-1

CDR3nt: TGTGCCAGCAGTTACAGGGACAGGGTGGCTGGCACCTACGAGCAGTACTTC
CDR3aa: CASSYRDRVAGTYEQYF
d_gene: TRBD1
abundance: few
j_gene: TRBJ2-7
v_gene: TRBV6-2/TRBV6-3

CDR3nt: TGTGCCAGCAGCCAAAAGACGTCCTACAATGAGCAGTTCTTC
CDR3aa: CASSQKTSYNEQFF
d_gene: -
abundance: few
j_gene: TRBJ2-1
v_gene: TRBV4-2

CDR3nt: TGCAGTGCTAGAGAGGGGGGACGAGTCTCTTCCTATGGCTACACCTTC
CDR3aa: CSAREGGRVSSYGYTF
d_gene: -
abundance: few
j_gene: TRBJ1-2
v_gene: TRBV20-1

CDR3nt: TGTGCCAGCAGTTACTCGCGCGGTGTTGAAGCTTTCTTT
CDR3aa: CASSYSRGVEAFF
d_gene: -
abundance: few
j_gene: TRBJ1-1
v_gene: TRBV6-2/TRBV6-3

CDR3nt: TGTGCCAGCAGTTCCCGGACAGGGCGATTCTACGAGCAGTACTTC
CDR3aa: CASSSRTGRFYEQYF
d_gene: TRBD1
abundance: few
j_gene: TRBJ2-7
v_gene: TRBV6-6

CDR3nt: TGTGCCAGCGCTATAGGGGTTACCTACGAGCAGTACTTC
CDR3aa: CASAIGVTYEQYF
d_gene: -
abundance: -
j_gene: TRBJ2-7
v_gene: TRBV7-9

CDR3nt: TGTGCTAGCAGCTTAGCCGGGACGCTGTACAATGAGCAGTTCTTC
CDR3aa: CASSLAGTLYNEQFF
d_gene: -
abundance: once
j_gene: TRBJ2-1
v_gene: TRBV7-7

CDR3nt: TGTGCCATCAGTGACCCGACTAGCGGAGGGTCCTACGAGCAGTACTTC
CDR3aa: CAISDPTSGGSYEQYF
d_gene: TRBD2
abundance: many
j_gene: TRBJ2-7
v_gene: TRBV10-3

CDR3nt: TGCAGCGTTGAAACCCGAGAACCCGGGGAGCTGTTTTTT
CDR3aa: CSVETREPGELFF
d_gene: -
abundance: -
j_gene: TRBJ2-2
v_gene: TRBV29-1

CDR3nt: TGTGCCAGCAGTTACCAGGGGGACAGTGAGAGCAATCAGCCCCAGCATTTT
CDR3aa: CASSYQGDSESNQPQHF
d_gene: TRBD1
abundance: -
j_gene: TRBJ1-5
v_gene: TRBV6-6

CDR3nt: TGCAGCGTTGAAGATCGGGCAGACCAAGAGACCCAGTACTTC
CDR3aa: CSVEDRADQETQYF
d_gene: -
abundance: few
j_gene: TRBJ2-5
v_gene: TRBV29-1

CDR3nt: TGTGCCAGCAGCGTGGGGGTGGTGGGGAACACTGAAGCTTTCTTT
CDR3aa: CASSVGVVGNTEAFF
d_gene: -
abundance: -
j_gene: TRBJ1-1
v_gene: TRBV9

CDR3nt: TGCGCCAGCAGCTTGGAAGGCGGGGGGCCATACAATGACCAGTTCTTC
CDR3aa: CASSLEGGGPYNDQFF
d_gene: TRBD2
abundance: -
j_gene: TRBJ2-1
v_gene: TRBV5-1

CDR3nt: TGTGCCAGTAGTATAAGGGTGAACACTGAAGCTTTCTTT
CDR3aa: CASSIRVNTEAFF
d_gene: -
abundance: -
j_gene: TRBJ1-1
v_gene: TRBV19

CDR3nt: TGTGCCAGCAGCGTGAATAGACAGGGCGCGTCCCGAGGCTATGGCTACACCTTC
CDR3aa: CASSVNRQGASRGYGYTF
d_gene: TRBD1
abundance: few
j_gene: TRBJ1-2
v_gene: TRBV7-9

CDR3nt: TGTGCCAGCAGCTCTTTCCGGGACAGGGGGCCCGGCTACACCTTC
CDR3aa: CASSSFRDRGPGYTF
d_gene: TRBD1
abundance: -
j_gene: TRBJ1-2
v_gene: TRBV7-9

CDR3nt: TGTGCCACCAGTGATCTGGGACAGGGTAAGGATGAGCAGTTCTTC
CDR3aa: CATSDLGQGKDEQFF
d_gene: TRBD1
abundance: -
j_gene: TRBJ2-1
v_gene: TRBV24-1

CDR3nt: TGTGCCAACAGTCCGGGACCGATGGAAGAGACCCAGTACTTC
CDR3aa: CANSPGPMEETQYF
d_gene: -
abundance: -
j_gene: TRBJ2-5
v_gene: TRBV27

CDR3nt: TGTGCCAGCAGACACGAGATGATCTCCTACAATGAGCAGTTCTTC
CDR3aa: CASRHEMISYNEQFF
d_gene: -
abundance: few
j_gene: TRBJ2-1
v_gene: TRBV7-2

CDR3nt: TGCGCCAGCAGCCAAGATCAGGGACAGGGTAAAAACATTCAGTACTTC
CDR3aa: CASSQDQGQGKNIQYF
d_gene: TRBD1
abundance: few
j_gene: TRBJ2-4
v_gene: TRBV4-1

CDR3nt: TGTGCCAGCAGCCAAGGGACTGCCAATAGCAATCAGCCCCAGCATTTT
CDR3aa: CASSQGTANSNQPQHF
d_gene: -
abundance: -
j_gene: TRBJ1-5
v_gene: TRBV4-2

CDR3nt: TGCGCCAGCAGCCAAGATGAGGCCCTGTGGAACTATGGCTACACCTTC
CDR3aa: CASSQDEALWNYGYTF
d_gene: -
abundance: few
j_gene: TRBJ1-2
v_gene: TRBV4-1

CDR3nt: TGTGCCAGCAGTTTTCCACAGGGGGCTGGCCCCTACAATGAGCAGTTCTTC
CDR3aa: CASSFPQGAGPYNEQFF
d_gene: TRBD1
abundance: -
j_gene: TRBJ2-1
v_gene: TRBV27

CDR3nt: TGTGCCAGCAGCGTACTAGCGGGGTCTAATGAGCAGTTCTTC
CDR3aa: CASSVLAGSNEQFF
d_gene: TRBD2
abundance: few
j_gene: TRBJ2-1
v_gene: TRBV9

CDR3nt: TGCAGTGCCCCAGGACCCACGGGGGCAATCACAGATACGCAGTATTTT
CDR3aa: CSAPGPTGAITDTQYF
d_gene: -
abundance: -
j_gene: TRBJ2-3
v_gene: TRBV20-1

CDR3nt: TGTGCCAGCACCCCGATCGGACGGGACAGTCCAAGAGGGACGCAGTATTTT
CDR3aa: CASTPIGRDSPRGTQYF
d_gene: TRBD1
abundance: -
j_gene: TRBJ2-3
v_gene: TRBV6-1

CDR3nt: TGCGCCAGCAGCCAAGATGAGGACAGCCAAGAGACCCAGTACTTC
CDR3aa: CASSQDEDSQETQYF
d_gene: -
abundance: -
j_gene: TRBJ2-5
v_gene: TRBV4-1

CDR3nt: TGTGCCAGCGCAGGAGGCCTCCAAGAGACCCAGTACTTC
CDR3aa: CASAGGLQETQYF
d_gene: -
abundance: few
j_gene: TRBJ2-5
v_gene: TRBV7-9

CDR3nt: TGTGCCAGCAGCCAATACAGTCAGGCGTACACCTTC
CDR3aa: CASSQYSQAYTF
d_gene: -
abundance: -
j_gene: TRBJ1-2
v_gene: TRBV3-1

CDR3nt: TGCAGTGCCCCGAAGACTAGCAGGCCCTACAATGAGCAGTTCTTC
CDR3aa: CSAPKTSRPYNEQFF
d_gene: TRBD2
abundance: -
j_gene: TRBJ2-1
v_gene: TRBV20-1

CDR3nt: TGTGCCAGCAGTGCTCAGGGGGCCAGCTATGGCTACACCTTC
CDR3aa: CASSAQGASYGYTF
d_gene: TRBD1
abundance: -
j_gene: TRBJ1-2
v_gene: TRBV2

CDR3nt: TGTGCCAGCAGCGGGGGACTAGCAGATACGCAGTATTTT
CDR3aa: CASSGGLADTQYF
d_gene: TRBD2
abundance: -
j_gene: TRBJ2-3
v_gene: TRBV7-3

CDR3nt: TGTGCCAGCACCCAGAGGACAGGGGACACCGGGGAGCTGTTTTTT
CDR3aa: CASTQRTGDTGELFF
d_gene: TRBD1
abundance: -
j_gene: TRBJ2-2
v_gene: TRBV11-2

CDR3nt: TGTGCCAGCAGCTTCTTGGGCAATTCACCCCTCCACTTT
CDR3aa: CASSFLGNSPLHF
d_gene: -
abundance: -
j_gene: TRBJ1-6
v_gene: TRBV7-9

CDR3nt: TGTGCCAGCAGTTTCACAGCGGGGAGAGCCGATACGCAGTATTTT
CDR3aa: CASSFTAGRADTQYF
d_gene: TRBD2
abundance: -
j_gene: TRBJ2-3
v_gene: TRBV27

CDR3nt: TGTGCCAGCAGCGCGGACAGGACTAACTATGGCTACACCTTC
CDR3aa: CASSADRTNYGYTF
d_gene: TRBD1
abundance: -
j_gene: TRBJ1-2
v_gene: TRBV2

CDR3nt: TGTGCCAGCAGTTTTATCGGCGGGGGCGTATACAATGAGCAGTACTTC
CDR3aa: CASSFIGGGVYNEQYF
d_gene: -
abundance: -
j_gene: TRBJ2-7
v_gene: TRBV28

CDR3nt: TGTGCCAGCAGTCCCCCGCCCCCGGGCACTTCGTACTTC
CDR3aa: CASSPPPPGTSYF
d_gene: -
abundance: few
j_gene: TRBJ2-5
v_gene: TRBV6-5

CDR3nt: TGCGCCAGCAGGCTACCCGGGGGTTACAATGAGCAGTACTTC
CDR3aa: CASRLPGGYNEQYF
d_gene: -
abundance: -
j_gene: TRBJ2-5
v_gene: TRBV5-1

CDR3nt: TGCGCCAGCAGCCAAGGACCAGGGAAAGGAAACACCATATATTTT
CDR3aa: CASSQGPGKGNTIYF
d_gene: -
abundance: -
j_gene: TRBJ1-3
v_gene: TRBV4-1

CDR3nt: TGCAGTGCTGGGGCCTCTCTAGCGGGGGGACCAGATACGCAGTATTTT
CDR3aa: CSAGASLAGGPDTQYF
d_gene: TRBD2
abundance: -
j_gene: TRBJ2-3
v_gene: TRBV20-1

CDR3nt: TGCAGTGCTCTACGGGGGCTTGACTATGGCTACACCTTC
CDR3aa: CSALRGLDYGYTF
d_gene: -
abundance: many
j_gene: TRBJ1-2
v_gene: TRBV20-1

CDR3nt: TGTGCCAGCAGTGAGGGGGAGCATAACTATGGCTACACCTTC
CDR3aa: CASSEGEHNYGYTF
d_gene: -
abundance: many
j_gene: TRBJ1-2
v_gene: TRBV2

CDR3nt: TGCGCCAGCAGCGGGGGTAGGAGCACAGATACGCAGTATTTT
CDR3aa: CASSGGRSTDTQYF
d_gene: -
abundance: few
j_gene: TRBJ2-3
v_gene: TRBV5-1

CDR3nt: TGTGCCAGTAGTTCCAGACTAGTTTGGGAAGACAATGAGCAGTTCTTC
CDR3aa: CASSSRLVWEDNEQFF
d_gene: -
abundance: -
j_gene: TRBJ2-1
v_gene: TRBV19

CDR3nt: TGTGCCAGCAGTTCCGGGACCGGCCGTGGCTACACCTTC
CDR3aa: CASSSGTGRGYTF
d_gene: -
abundance: -
j_gene: TRBJ1-2
v_gene: TRBV12-3/TRBV12-4

CDR3nt: TGCAGTGCTAGAGGCGGTCAAGAGACCCAGTACTTC
CDR3aa: CSARGGQETQYF
d_gene: -
abundance: few
j_gene: TRBJ2-5
v_gene: TRBV20-1